The following is a TCR beta chain sequence with its context. No antigen is known for it. The data belong to a study of identical twins. Points from the study as a whole: The study found excess low generation probability among twin-shared out-of-frame alpha sequences. Twin sharing of out-of-frame TCR alpha was underestimated by models in monozygotic pairs.

CDR1 SEHNR and CDR2 FQNEAQ come from the germline V gene (reference sequence). Trimming stripped 6 bases from V and 4 bases from J, with 15 bases between. This CDR3 contains 14 residues. Each CDR3 protein gets one entry after TCRdb re-called the 5' RACE reads with MiXCR. This table has hundreds of thousands of distinct CDR3 sequences, 7.5% appearing once. The same sample was also used in a study of yellow fever vaccine responses in identical twins.

The chain links TRBV7-9 to TRBJ1-1, with no clear D. This receptor was identified in a woman aged 18-30 years in good health. Material: memory (CD45RO+) T cells sorted from blood. The CDR3 loop is CASSSRGEGTEAFF. CDR3 bases: TGTGCCAGCAGTTCTCGGGGTGAGGGCACTGAAGCTTTCTTT.